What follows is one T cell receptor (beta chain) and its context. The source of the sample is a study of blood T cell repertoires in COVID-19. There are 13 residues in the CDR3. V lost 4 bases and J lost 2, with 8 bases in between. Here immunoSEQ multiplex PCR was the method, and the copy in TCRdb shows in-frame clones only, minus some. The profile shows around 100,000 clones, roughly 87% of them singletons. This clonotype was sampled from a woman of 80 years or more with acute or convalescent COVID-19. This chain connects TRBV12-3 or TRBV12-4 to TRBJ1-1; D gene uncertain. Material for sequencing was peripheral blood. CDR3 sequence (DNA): TGTGCCAGCAGTTCCCTAAGAAACACTGAAGCTTTCTTT. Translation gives CASSSLRNTEAFF.